This T cell receptor beta chain emerged from a study of cytomegalovirus exposure and HLA in healthy donors. Study summary: Among around 400 genotyped donors, about 80% fell in the Caucasian-associated ancestry cluster.

This clone occurred a few times. This CDR3 is 13 amino acids long. V was cut by 7 bases and J by 7 bases, with 14 bases left in between. Per the germline V gene, CDR1 is WSHSY and CDR2 is SAAADI. A multiplex PCR was run with 60 Vbeta primers and 13 Jbeta primers. Assay: immunoSEQ multiplex PCR; the TCRdb copy retains only in-frame clones and omits some. Here the sample spans 45,000 to 60,000 clones, around 72% being singletons. Sequenced sample: PBMCs. The TCR comes from a man aged 18 to 30 in good health and CMV-seronegative. The V call is TRBV10-2, the J call TRBJ1-5, with D maybe TRBD1 (6 bases). CDR3 loop: CASMQGLAQPQHF. The CDR3 coding sequence is TGCGCCAGCATGCAGGGGCTAGCACAGCCCCAGCATTTT.